The TCR beta chain described here comes from a study of metastatic and nonmetastatic thyroid tumors. Overall study context: Repertoires were compared across blood and tumor or nodule tissue from malignant and benign thyroid patients.

Each patient came to thyroid surgery without any prior treatment (of any kind). The table lists this clone with many counts. The antigen is unknown. Germline V lookup: CDR1 MDHEN, CDR2 SYDVKM. The CDR3 spans 14 residues. V shed 7 bases and J shed 2 bases, with 15 bases lying between them. TCRdb reanalyzed the PCR reads with MiXCR. The sample holds 65,000 to 70,000 clones, approximately 15% seen once. Whole-study results and caveats: Benign nodules reportedly had significantly lower TCR beta diversity than malignant thyroid tumors in blood and tumor.

The clonotype originates from a male donor with papillary thyroid cancer or a benign thyroid nodule (not recorded which). Some clones in this sample may be carry-over from other donors' samples. J is TRBJ2-7 and V is TRBV28; D possibly uses TRBD1 or TRBD2 (6 bases each). What was sequenced was blood. The CDR3 loop is CASKGGLRAYEQYF. The CDR3 DNA reads TGTGCCAGCAAAGGGGGACTGAGGGCCTACGAGCAGTACTTC.